The TCR beta chain under discussion was sequenced for a study of T cell responses to AZD1222 COVID-19 vaccine. Method: immunoSEQ multiplex PCR; TCRdb's copy keeps in-frame clones and lacks some. The table lists under 100,000 clones, approximately 89% of them singletons. Germline CDR1 reads SGDLS; CDR2 reads YYNGEE. V lost 4 bases, J lost 4 bases, and 8 bases stayed unmatched. This CDR3 spans 14 amino acids. The sequencing used peripheral blood, collected 28 days after the second AZD1222 dose. The chain employs TRBV9 and TRBJ2-7; 7 bases map to TRBD1. The receptor comes from an adult who received the AZD1222 COVID-19 vaccine. The CDR3 loop reads CASSLGQVAYEQYF. CDR3 sequence (DNA): TGTGCCAGCAGCTTAGGACAGGTGGCTTACGAGCAGTACTTC.